This record looks at one T cell receptor beta chain sequence and its context. Its antigen is not known. The trim removed 1 base at V and 7 bases at J, leaving 9 bases unmatched. The CDR3 has 16 residues. Germline CDR1 SGHVS, CDR2 FQNEAQ. This sample was included in a study of cytomegalovirus exposure and HLA in healthy donors. Study-level results: Sequencing artifact likely explains a cluster of highly shared sequence variants.

The PCR was carried out with 60 Vbeta primers and 13 Jbeta primers. Sequencing was performed with immunoSEQ multiplex PCR; in TCRdb, only in-frame clones are kept and a portion is missing. Of 95,000 to 100,000 clones listed, 75% to 80% are singletons. The source of this sequence is a female donor in good health and CMV-seronegative. Sequencing used PBMCs. V gene TRBV7-8 combines with J gene TRBJ2-4, with TRBD1 identical over 8 bases. For the CDR3, the DNA is TGTGCCAGCAGCTTAGTGCCGGACAGGGTTAGGAACATTCAGTACTTC. It specifies CASSLVPDRVRNIQYF.